Sequencing of this T cell receptor (beta chain) was carried out in a study of T cell responses to AZD1222 COVID-19 vaccine. Findings of the study overall: Just a handful of people given AZD1222 tested seropositive at baseline. The study reported that nearly half of spike-specific TCRs target unmutated variant regions. Spike-wide coverage was observed for vaccine-associated CD4 TCRs, with dominant responses at 160-218 and 743-854.

Produced via immunoSEQ multiplex PCR; TCRdb's table is partial and in-frame only. The sample contains approximately 130,000 clones, 70% to 90% of which appear only once. V trimming: 1 base; J trimming: 2 bases; junction bases outside the gene matches: 4. The CDR3 consists of 15 residues. The germline V gene has CDR1 SGHRS and CDR2 YFSETQ. Remarks on this clone: Its antigen is undetermined.

The input for sequencing was peripheral blood, taken 28 days after the second AZD1222 dose. The sequence was obtained from an adult who received the AZD1222 COVID-19 vaccine. The chain is built from TRBV5-1 and TRBJ2-7, with TRBD2 matching 9 bases. CDR3 bases: TGCGCCAGCAGCTTGTCGTCTAGCGGGGCCTACGAGCAGTACTTC. It specifies CASSLSSSGAYEQYF.